These 4 T cell receptor beta chains share one sample of origin, sequenced in a study of cytomegalovirus exposure and HLA in healthy donors. The PCR ran on 60 Vbeta and 13 Jbeta primers. Repertoires were generated with immunoSEQ multiplex PCR, while TCRdb's copy carries only in-frame clones and drops some. The sample has 60,000 to 65,000 clones; approximately 82% are singletons. The sample consisted of PBMCs. These TCRs come from a woman in her 40s in good health and CMV-seropositive.

The chain combines TRBV6-5 with TRBJ1-2; maybe TRBD1 (5 bases). CDR1 and CDR2 from the germline V gene are MNHEY and SVGAGI. This CDR3 is built from 14 residues. V lost 5 bases and J 8 bases, leaving 18 bases between the germline ends. The CDR3 DNA follows: TGTGCCAGCAGTCAGGACCCCAGGCAGGGCGGCTACACCTTC. Amino acids: CASSQDPRQGGYTF.

This rearrangement joins TRBV2 to TRBJ1-2; 7 bases are shared with TRBD1. Per germline, CDR1 SNHLY and CDR2 FYNNEI. This CDR3 region has 15 residues. Unmatched junction bases numbered 4, after V lost 3 bases and J lost 0 bases. CDR3 protein: CASSDRGSANYGYTF. DNA of the CDR3: TGTGCCAGCAGTGACAGGGGGTCAGCTAACTATGGCTACACCTTC.

The gene calls are TRBV19 and TRBJ1-1; D is uncertain. Germline CDR1 and CDR2: LNHDA and SQIVND (reference sequence). V dropped 1 base and J dropped 4 bases, with 10 bases sitting between them. This CDR3 spans 14 amino acids. The CDR3 spells CASSIAGASTEAFF. In DNA form, the CDR3 reads TGTGCCAGTAGTATAGCGGGTGCAAGCACTGAAGCTTTCTTT.

This rearrangement joins TRBV7-8 to TRBJ2-3, with 8 bases aligning to TRBD2. The CDR3 runs to 17 residues. The germline V gene encodes CDR1 SGHVS and CDR2 FQNEAQ. V dropped 4 bases and J dropped 2; count of bases not matched to a gene: 11. CDR3 residues: CASSYNPYSGATDTQYF. The CDR3 DNA follows: TGTGCCAGCAGCTATAATCCCTATAGCGGGGCCACAGATACGCAGTATTTT.